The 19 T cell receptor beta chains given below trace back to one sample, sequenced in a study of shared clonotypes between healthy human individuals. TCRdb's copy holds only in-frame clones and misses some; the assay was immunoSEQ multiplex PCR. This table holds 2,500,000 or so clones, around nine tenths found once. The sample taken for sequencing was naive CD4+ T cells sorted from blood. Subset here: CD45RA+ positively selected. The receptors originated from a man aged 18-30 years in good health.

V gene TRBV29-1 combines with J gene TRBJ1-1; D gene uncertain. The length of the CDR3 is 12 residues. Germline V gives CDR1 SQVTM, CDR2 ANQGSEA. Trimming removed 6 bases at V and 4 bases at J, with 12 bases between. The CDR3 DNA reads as TGCAGCGTCGGGTTATCTAGCACTGAAGCTTTCTTT. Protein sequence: CSVGLSSTEAFF.

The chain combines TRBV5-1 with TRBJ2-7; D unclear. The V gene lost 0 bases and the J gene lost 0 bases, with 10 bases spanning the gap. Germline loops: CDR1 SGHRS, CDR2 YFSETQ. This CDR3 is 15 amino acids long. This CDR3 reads CASSLGTVLSYEQYF. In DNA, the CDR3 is TGCGCCAGCAGCTTGGGGACGGTCCTCTCCTACGAGCAGTACTTC.

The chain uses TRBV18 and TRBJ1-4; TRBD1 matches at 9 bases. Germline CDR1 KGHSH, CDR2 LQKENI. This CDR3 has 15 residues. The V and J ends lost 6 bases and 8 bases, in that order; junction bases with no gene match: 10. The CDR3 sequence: CASSHSGTGLEKLFF. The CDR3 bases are TGTGCCAGCTCCCACTCCGGGACAGGGTTGGAAAAACTGTTTTTT. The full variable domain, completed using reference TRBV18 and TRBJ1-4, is NAGVMQNPRHLVRRRGQEARLRCSPMKGHSHVYWYRQLPEEGLKFMVYLQKENIIDESGMPKERFSAEFPKEGPSILRIQQVVRGDSAAYFCASSHSGTGLEKLFFGSGTQLSVL.

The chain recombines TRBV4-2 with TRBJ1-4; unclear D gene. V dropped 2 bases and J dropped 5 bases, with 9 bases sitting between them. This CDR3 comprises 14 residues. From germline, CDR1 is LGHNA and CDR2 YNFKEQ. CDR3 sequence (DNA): TGTGCCAGCAGCCAATTACAGAAGAATGAAAAACTGTTTTTT. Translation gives CASSQLQKNEKLFF.

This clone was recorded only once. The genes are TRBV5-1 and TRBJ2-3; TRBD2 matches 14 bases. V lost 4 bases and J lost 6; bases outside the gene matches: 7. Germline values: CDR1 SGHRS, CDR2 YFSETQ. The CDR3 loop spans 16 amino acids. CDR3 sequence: CASSPPGTSGSDTQYF. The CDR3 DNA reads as TGCGCCAGCAGCCCGCCCGGGACTAGCGGGAGCGATACGCAGTATTTT.

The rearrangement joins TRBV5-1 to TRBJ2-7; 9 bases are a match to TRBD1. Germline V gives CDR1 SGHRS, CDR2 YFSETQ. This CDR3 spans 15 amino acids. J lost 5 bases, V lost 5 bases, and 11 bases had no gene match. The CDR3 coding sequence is TGCGCCAGCAGAAAAGGACAGGGGACAAGCGACGAGCAGTACTTC. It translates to CASRKGQGTSDEQYF.

CDR3 DNA: TGTGCCAGCATCACCCGGCAAGCAGGCAATGAGCAGTTCTTC. This translates into CASITRQAGNEQFF. The chain combines TRBV2 with TRBJ2-1; no reliable D call. The CDR3 contains 14 residues. Trimming left V 7 bases short and J 6 bases short, with 16 bases between. Looked up from germline, CDR1 is SNHLY and CDR2 is FYNNEI.

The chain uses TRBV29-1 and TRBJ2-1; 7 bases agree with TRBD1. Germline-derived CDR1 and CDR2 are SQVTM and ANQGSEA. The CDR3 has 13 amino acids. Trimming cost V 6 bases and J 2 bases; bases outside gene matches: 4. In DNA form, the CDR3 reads TGCAGCGTGGCCGGGACAGCCTACAATGAGCAGTTCTTC. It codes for CSVAGTAYNEQFF.

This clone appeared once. Here the CDR3 DNA reads TGTGCCAGCAACTTGGGACTCCGGAGCTCCTACAATGAGCAGTTCTTC. Translated, it gives CASNLGLRSSYNEQFF. The V call is TRBV2, the J call TRBJ2-1; possible D gene TRBD2, 6 bases. V lost 7 bases and J 0 bases, leaving 16 bases between the germline ends. Per the germline V gene, CDR1 is SNHLY and CDR2 is FYNNEI. This CDR3 is 16 amino acids long.

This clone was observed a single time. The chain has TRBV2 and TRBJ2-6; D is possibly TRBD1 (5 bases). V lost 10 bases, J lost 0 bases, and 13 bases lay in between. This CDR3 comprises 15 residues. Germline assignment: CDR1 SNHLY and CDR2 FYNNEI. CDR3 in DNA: TGTGCCACTGACAAGGGGCGCTCTGGGGCCAACGTCCTGACTTTC. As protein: CATDKGRSGANVLTF.

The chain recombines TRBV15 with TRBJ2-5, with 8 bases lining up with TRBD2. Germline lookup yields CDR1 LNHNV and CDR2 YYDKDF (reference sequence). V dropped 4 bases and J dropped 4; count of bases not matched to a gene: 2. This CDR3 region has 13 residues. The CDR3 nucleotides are TGTGCCACCAGCATAGCGGGACCAGAGACCCAGTACTTC. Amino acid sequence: CATSIAGPETQYF.

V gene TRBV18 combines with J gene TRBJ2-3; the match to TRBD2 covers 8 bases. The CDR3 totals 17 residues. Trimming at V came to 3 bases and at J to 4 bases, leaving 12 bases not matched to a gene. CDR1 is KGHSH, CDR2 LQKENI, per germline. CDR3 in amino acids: CASSPSAGSGSSDTQYF. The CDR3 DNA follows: TGTGCCAGCTCACCCTCAGCGGGAAGCGGGAGTTCAGATACGCAGTATTTT.

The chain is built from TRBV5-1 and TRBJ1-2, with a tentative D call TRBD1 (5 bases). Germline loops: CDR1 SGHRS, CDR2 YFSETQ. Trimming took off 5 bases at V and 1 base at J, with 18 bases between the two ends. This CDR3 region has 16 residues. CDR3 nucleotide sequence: TGCGCCAGCAGAACCCAGGGCGAAATGGGTAACTATGGCTACACCTTC. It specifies CASRTQGEMGNYGYTF.

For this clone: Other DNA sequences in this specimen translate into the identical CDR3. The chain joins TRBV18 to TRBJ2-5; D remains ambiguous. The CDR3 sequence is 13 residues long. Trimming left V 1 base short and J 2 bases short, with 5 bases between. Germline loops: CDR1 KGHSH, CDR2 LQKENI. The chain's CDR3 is CASSPQAQETQYF. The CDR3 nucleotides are TGTGCCAGCTCACCACAGGCTCAAGAGACCCAGTACTTC.

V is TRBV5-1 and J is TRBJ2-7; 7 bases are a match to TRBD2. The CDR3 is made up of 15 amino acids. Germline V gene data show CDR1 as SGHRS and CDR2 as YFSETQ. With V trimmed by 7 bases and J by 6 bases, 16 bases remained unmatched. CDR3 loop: CASGLSGLGGSEQYF. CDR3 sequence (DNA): TGCGCCAGCGGGCTTAGCGGGTTAGGCGGGAGCGAGCAGTACTTC.

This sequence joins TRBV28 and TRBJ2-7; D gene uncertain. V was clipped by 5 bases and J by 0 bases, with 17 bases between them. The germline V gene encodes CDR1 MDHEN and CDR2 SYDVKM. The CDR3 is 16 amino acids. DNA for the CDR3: TGTGCCAGCAGTAGATTAAGGACGGAGAGCTCCTACGAGCAGTACTTC. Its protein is CASSRLRTESSYEQYF. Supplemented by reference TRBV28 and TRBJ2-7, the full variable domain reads DVKVTQSSRYLVKRTGEKVFLECVQDMDHENMFWYRQDPGLGLRLIYFSYDVKMKEKGDIPEGYSVSREKKERFSLILESASTNQTSMYLCASSRLRTESSYEQYFGPGTRLTVT.

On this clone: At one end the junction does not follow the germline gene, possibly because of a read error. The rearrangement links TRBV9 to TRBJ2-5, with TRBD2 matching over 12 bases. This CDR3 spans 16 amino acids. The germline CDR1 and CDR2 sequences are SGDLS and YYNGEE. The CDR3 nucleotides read TGTGCCAGCAGCGTAGGTCTAGCGGGGGGGCAAGGGACCCAGTACTTC. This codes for CASSVGLAGGQGTQYF.

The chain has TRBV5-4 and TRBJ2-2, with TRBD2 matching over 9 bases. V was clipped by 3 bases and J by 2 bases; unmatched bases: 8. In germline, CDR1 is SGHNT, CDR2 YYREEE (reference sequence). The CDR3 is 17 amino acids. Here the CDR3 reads CASSWNPSGINTGELFF. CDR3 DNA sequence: TGTGCCAGCAGCTGGAATCCTAGCGGGATCAACACCGGGGAGCTGTTTTTT.

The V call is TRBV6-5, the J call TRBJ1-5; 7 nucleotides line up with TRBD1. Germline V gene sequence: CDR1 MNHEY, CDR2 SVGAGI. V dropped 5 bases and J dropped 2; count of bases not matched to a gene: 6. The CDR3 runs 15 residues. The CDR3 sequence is CASSKQGIGNQPQHF. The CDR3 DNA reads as TGTGCCAGCAGTAAACAGGGGATTGGCAATCAGCCCCAGCATTTT.